The next 20 T cell receptor beta chains were all read from a single sample in a study of blood T cell repertoires in COVID-19. Method: immunoSEQ multiplex PCR; TCRdb's copy keeps in-frame clones and lacks some. The sample gives approximately 110,000 clones, roughly nine tenths of which show up once; about 4.5% is in the top ten. Material for sequencing was peripheral blood. The receptor source for this set is a man in his forties with acute or convalescent COVID-19.

The V call is TRBV4-3, the J call TRBJ2-2, with 7 bases identical to TRBD1. J was trimmed by 0 bases and V by 5 bases; bases with no gene match: 6. The germline V gene has CDR1 LGHNA and CDR2 YSLEER. This CDR3 region has 16 residues. As DNA, the CDR3 is TGCGCCAGCAGCGATAGGACAGGAGCGAACACCGGGGAGCTGTTTTTT. It encodes CASSDRTGANTGELFF.

The gene calls are TRBV5-6 and TRBJ1-3, with a tentative D call TRBD1 (5 bases). Germline CDR1 is SGHDT and CDR2 is YYEEEE. CDR3 size: 16 residues. Trimming pared 3 bases from V and 2 bases from J, leaving 15 bases between. The CDR3 region is CASSSDGQGTGNTIYF. As DNA, the CDR3 is TGTGCCAGCAGCTCGGATGGACAAGGGACTGGAAACACCATATATTTT. Variable domain in full (rest from reference TRBV5-6 and TRBJ1-3): DAGVTQSPTHLIKTRGQQVTLRCSPKSGHDTVSWYQQALGQGPQFIFQYYEEEERQRGNFPDRFSGHQFPNYSSELNVNALLLGDSALYLCASSSDGQGTGNTIYFGEGSWLTVV.

The CDR3 loop reads CASSKDEGVYNEQFF. The CDR3 DNA reads as TGTGCCAGCAGCAAGGACGAAGGGGTTTACAATGAGCAGTTCTTC. The rearrangement links TRBV9 to TRBJ2-1, with D possibly matching TRBD1 (5 bases). The CDR3 is 15 amino acids. Trimming took 4 bases from V and 4 from J, leaving 15 bases between them. Germline lookup yields CDR1 SGDLS and CDR2 YYNGEE.

The chain employs TRBV2 and TRBJ2-5; 13 nucleotides agree with TRBD2. CDR1 is SNHLY, CDR2 FYNNEI, per germline. V was pared by 0 bases and J by 5 bases, with 3 bases of the junction left unmatched. CDR3 length equals 16 residues. CDR3 coding DNA: TGTGCCAGCAGTGAAGCTTGGACTAGCGGGAGCGAGACCCAGTACTTC. This sequence encodes CASSEAWTSGSETQYF.

The chain uses TRBV5-5 and TRBJ2-6, with TRBD1 matching 9 bases. Trimming took 4 bases from V and 4 from J; bases not matched to a gene: 12. The CDR3 loop spans 18 amino acids. Germline CDR1 is SGHKS and CDR2 is YYEKEE (reference sequence). The DNA for the CDR3 is TGTGCCAGCAGCACTACCGGGACAGGGTCCTCCGGGGCCAACGTCCTGACTTTC. Translating gives CASSTTGTGSSGANVLTF.

In its sample, this clone was seen once. The gene calls are TRBV11-2 and TRBJ2-5, with D maybe TRBD1 (5 bases). CDR1 is SGHAT and CDR2 is FQNNGV in the germline V gene. The V end lost 2 bases, the J end lost 3 bases, and 10 bases lay between the germline ends. The CDR3 is made up of 14 amino acids. For the CDR3, the DNA is TGTGCCAGCAGCTTATTCCCCAGGGAAGAGACCCAGTACTTC. The encoded protein is CASSLFPREETQYF.

The V call is TRBV19, the J call TRBJ1-1; D uncertain. Germline V gene lookup returns CDR1 LNHDA and CDR2 SQIVND (reference sequence). The CDR3 sequence is 14 residues long. V was trimmed by 3 bases and J by 0 bases, leaving 8 bases between them. CDR3 sequence (DNA): TGTGCCAGTAGTATGGTAGAACTGAACACTGAAGCTTTCTTT. Translation gives CASSMVELNTEAFF. Supplemented by reference TRBV19 and TRBJ1-1, the full variable domain reads DGGITQSPKYLFRKEGQNVTLSCEQNLNHDAMYWYRQDPGQGLRLIYYSQIVNDFQKGDIAEGYSVSREKKESFPLTVTSAQKNPTAFYLCASSMVELNTEAFFGQGTRLTVV.

This rearrangement joins TRBV29-1 to TRBJ1-3, with 9 nucleotides matching TRBD1. The CDR3 has 15 amino acids. Germline CDR1 is SQVTM and CDR2 is ANQGSEA. Trimming took 3 bases from V and 2 from J; bases not matched to a gene: 5. The CDR3 nucleotides are TGCAGCGTTGAGACAGGGGGTTTTGCTGGAAACACCATATATTTT. This gives the protein CSVETGGFAGNTIYF. Filled out from reference TRBV29-1 and TRBJ1-3, the complete variable domain reads SAVISQKPSRDICQRGTSLTIQCQVDSQVTMMFWYRQQPGQSLTLIATANQGSEATYESGFVIDKFPISRPNLTFSTLTVSNMSPEDSSIYLCSVETGGFAGNTIYFGEGSWLTVV.

The chain carries TRBV6-5 and TRBJ2-3; perhaps TRBD2 as D (6 bases). Per germline, CDR1 MNHEY and CDR2 SVGAGI. With 7 bases removed from V and 6 bases from J, the gap between germline ends came to 11 bases. The CDR3 is 12 amino acids. The DNA of the CDR3 is TGTGCCAGCAACCAGGGAGGTGATACGCAGTATTTT. It translates to CASNQGGDTQYF.

The chain links TRBV11-3 to TRBJ2-5; possibly TRBD2 for D (5 bases). The length of the CDR3 is 13 residues. The V gene's germline CDR1 is SGHNT and CDR2 YENEEA. V gave up 8 bases and J gave up 5 bases, with 15 bases separating them. The CDR3 spells CASAASSPETQYF. The CDR3 region has the DNA TGTGCCAGCGCCGCTAGCAGCCCGGAGACCCAGTACTTC.

The chain carries TRBV4-2 and TRBJ1-2; 8 nucleotides agree with TRBD1. With 6 bases clipped from V and 4 bases from J, the junction kept 10 bases outside the gene matches. The CDR3 has 15 amino acids. The germline gives CDR1 LGHNA, CDR2 YNFKEQ. The chain's CDR3 is CASRENGQGAYGYTF. CDR3 DNA: TGTGCCAGCAGGGAAAATGGACAGGGAGCCTATGGCTACACCTTC.

The chain combines TRBV12-5 with TRBJ1-2; TRBD1 might be the D (6 bases). The germline V gene has CDR1 LGHNT and CDR2 FRNRAP. V was pared by 5 bases and J by 5 bases, with 9 bases between. The CDR3 sequence is 12 residues long. The CDR3 nucleotides are TGTGCTAGTGGTAACAGGGATTATGGCTACACCTTC. This encodes CASGNRDYGYTF.

As for this clone: At the DNA level, this CDR3 is encoded by other sequences in the same sample as well. The chain recombines TRBV29-1 with TRBJ2-5, with 7 bases that match TRBD2. CDR3 length equals 16 residues. Germline CDR1 is SQVTM and CDR2 is ANQGSEA. V dropped 0 bases and J dropped 5; count of bases not matched to a gene: 12. CDR3: CSVEEVRGVAGETQYF. In nucleotides, the CDR3 is TGCAGCGTTGAAGAAGTTCGGGGGGTTGCGGGGGAGACCCAGTACTTC.

The V and J genes are TRBV6-2 or TRBV6-3 and TRBJ1-1, with 9 bases aligning to TRBD1. CDR3 length equals 15 residues. V lost 5 bases, J lost 3 bases, and 7 bases stayed unmatched. Germline V CDR1 and CDR2: MNHEY, SVGEGT. DNA of the CDR3: TGTGCCAGCAGTGACCGGGACAGGGCACACACTGAAGCTTTCTTT. Residues: CASSDRDRAHTEAFF.

This sequence joins TRBV19 and TRBJ1-1, with 7 bases aligning to TRBD1. After removal of 3 bases from V and 8 bases from J, the junction contained 15 bases not matched to a gene. The germline V gene encodes CDR1 LNHDA and CDR2 SQIVND (reference sequence). The CDR3 contains 16 residues. The CDR3 spells CASSIYRLTGPSEAFF. CDR3 DNA sequence: TGTGCCAGTAGTATTTACCGACTGACAGGGCCCTCGGAAGCTTTCTTT.

The chain is built from TRBV5-5 and TRBJ1-1; D is uncertain. The ends were cut back, 0 bases at V and 8 bases at J, with 14 bases in the middle. This CDR3 is 14 amino acids long. In germline, CDR1 is SGHKS, CDR2 YYEKEE (reference sequence). CDR3 sequence reads: CASSLESRSREAFF. CDR3 nucleotides: TGTGCCAGCAGCTTGGAATCGAGGAGTAGGGAAGCTTTCTTT. The full variable domain, completed using reference TRBV5-5 and TRBJ1-1, is DAGVTQSPTHLIKTRGQQVTLRCSPISGHKSVSWYQQVLGQGPQFIFQYYEKEERGRGNFPDRFSARQFPNYSSELNVNALLLGDSALYLCASSLESRSREAFFGQGTRLTVV.

Written as DNA, the CDR3 is TGTGCCAGCAGTTCCAGAACCCACAGGGGACCGGGGCAAGAGACCCAGTACTTC. Amino acid sequence: CASSSRTHRGPGQETQYF. This chain uses TRBV27 with TRBJ2-5, with TRBD1 matching 7 bases. The germline V gene encodes CDR1 MNHEY and CDR2 SMNVEV (reference sequence). CDR3 length equals 18 residues. With 4 bases clipped from V and 2 bases from J, the junction kept 16 bases outside the gene matches.

The rearrangement joins TRBV6-1 to TRBJ2-2; D gene uncertain. CDR1 is MNHNS and CDR2 is SASEGT in the germline V gene. The CDR3 extends over 13 amino acids. V lost 1 base to trimming and J lost 2 bases, with 2 bases between them. The CDR3 DNA sequence: TGTGCCAGCAGTGAAGTAAACACCGGGGAGCTGTTTTTT. This codes for CASSEVNTGELFF.

The CDR3 DNA sequence: TGTGCCAGCAGCTCCTCCGGGTCCAGTTACAATGAGCAGTTCTTC. Residues: CASSSSGSSYNEQFF. This chain uses TRBV5-6 with TRBJ2-1; the D is unclear. CDR1 and CDR2 (germline): SGHDT, YYEEEE. V was clipped by 3 bases and J by 4 bases, with 14 bases between them. The CDR3 is made up of 15 amino acids.

J is TRBJ2-2 and V is TRBV4-3, with TRBD2 identical over 8 bases. After removal of 0 bases from V and 3 bases from J, the junction contained 3 bases not matched to a gene. The germline gives CDR1 LGHNA, CDR2 YSLEER. The CDR3 contains 16 residues. DNA for the CDR3: TGCGCCAGCAGCCAAGATGCCGGGGGGGACACCGGGGAGCTGTTTTTT. Its protein is CASSQDAGGDTGELFF.